This T cell receptor (beta chain) was sequenced in a study of OX40 agonist ivuxolimab in advanced cancers. At the level of the whole study: Ivuxolimab, which targeted the costimulatory receptor OX40 (CD134), was an agonistic, fully human IgG2 monoclonal antibody. Prior anti-PD-1, anti-PD-L1 or anti-CTLA-4 therapy was permitted, and checkpoint inhibitors had been received by roughly 40% of dose-escalation patients. Intravenous ivuxolimab was administered to patients every 2 weeks at six dose levels: 0.01, 0.1, 0.3, 1.5, 3 and 10 mg/kg. The purpose of peripheral TCRbeta sequencing was to test whether ivuxolimab changed TCR sequence diversity and led to clonal T-cell expansion. Partial responses occurred in three dose-escalation patients: two with cutaneous melanoma and one with hepatocellular carcinoma. Of the approximately 50 patients in dose escalation, about 20 had hepatocellular carcinoma, some 15 had melanoma, 9 had renal cell carcinoma and 9 had head and neck cancer. The paper covers the monotherapy dose-escalation part of the phase I ivuxolimab trial, which included N ≈ 57 patients. In the dose-escalation cohort, 82.7% of patients were male, and the mean age was approximately 60 years, with a range of about 23 to 90.

With respect to this clone: Which antigen it targets is not known. Base quality data are lacking; no much larger clone is found one base away.

To sequence the TCRbeta CDR3 region, genomic DNA was isolated from the sorted cells. TCRbeta CDR3 regions were sequenced using the immunoSEQ Assay. TCRdb took over this immuneACCESS table, retaining in-frame rearrangements with V and J assigned. Such tables are incomplete; in checked studies, under half of the missing clones stem from an unresolved V gene, and the remainder is unexplained. Within this sample are roughly 56,000 clones, with less than 85% of them counted one time only. About 3.7% of the sample is in the top ten clones. According to the germline V gene, CDR1 reads MGHDK and CDR2 reads SYGVNS. The CDR3 starts with the cysteine, ends with the phenylalanine, and has 12 residues. The read is trimmed to its CDR3 DNA, 36 bases read in frame from base 1. From V the trimming removes 4 bases and from J it removes 8 bases, while the gene matches leave 2 bases of the junction unaccounted for. What the research found in general, with its limitations: At doses of 0.1 to 3.0 mg/kg, clonal expansion of both CD4+ and CD8+ blood T cells was observed from baseline to week 6. Low levels of normalized T-cell clonal expansion were also shown by some nonresponding patients. In the 0.1-3.0 mg/kg groups, partial responders had among the lowest normalized peripheral clonal expansion, particularly in CD8+ T cells. After ivuxolimab, expanded clones were on average more numerous among CD8+ T cells than among CD4+ T cells. The antigen specificity of the clonally expanded peripheral T cells was not determined.

Patients with autoimmune disease history or receiving systemic immunosuppression were excluded from the trial. Peripheral blood for TCR sequencing was collected from all dose cohorts at baseline, on cycle 4 day 1, and on cycle 7 day 1. Samples were obtained from an open-label, multicenter, first-in-human phase I dose-escalation trial of ivuxolimab. Adults with locally advanced or metastatic melanoma, renal cell carcinoma, hepatocellular carcinoma or head and neck squamous cell carcinoma were enrolled in the trial. Before TCR sequencing, CD4+ and CD8+ T cells were separately sorted from peripheral blood.

The chain joins TRBV25-1 to TRBJ1-1; 9 bases in between match TRBD1. The TCR sequence derives from an adult with an advanced solid tumor such as melanoma, head and neck, liver or kidney cancer. This material consisted of CD4+ or CD8+ T cells sorted from blood, taken in a trial of the OX40 agonist ivuxolimab. The CDR3 protein is CASSGGTGEAFF. The nucleotides are TGTGCCAGCAGTGGGGGGACAGGGGAAGCTTTCTTT.